The entry that follows covers one T cell receptor beta chain sequence. Antigen specificity is unknown. This entry is derived from a study of T cell responses to AZD1222 COVID-19 vaccine. Assay: immunoSEQ multiplex PCR; the TCRdb copy retains only in-frame clones and omits some. The table records around 130,000 clones, around 90% of them present only once. Findings and limits, study-wide: Most donors were white British, females outnumbered males, and clonal diversity was possibly underestimated. Researchers report vaccine-associated CD4 TCRs spanning spike, with dominance at 160-218 and 743-854.

The TCR sequence derives from an adult who received the MenACWY meningococcal vaccine as a control. The sequences come from peripheral blood, collected 28 days after the second dose of the MenACWY control vaccine.

CDR3 protein: CASSPSNRGLAGAEQFF. CDR3 bases: TGTGCCAGCAGCCCGTCCAACAGGGGACTAGCGGGAGCTGAGCAGTTCTTC. The rearrangement uses TRBV3-1 (or the pseudogene TRBV3-2) and TRBJ2-1; 14 bases fit TRBD2. The CDR3 runs 17 residues. The V and J ends lost 4 bases and 9 bases, in that order; junction bases with no gene match: 11. The germline V gene encodes CDR1 LGHDT and CDR2 YNNKEL (reference sequence).